This entry concerns a single T cell receptor (beta chain). These data belong to a study of shared T cell receptors in the human thymus. Germline loops: CDR1 SNHLY, CDR2 FYNNEI. The ends lost 8 bases at V and 4 bases at J; junction bases unmatched: 28. The CDR3 is 20 residues long. The method was immunoSEQ multiplex PCR; TCRdb's version includes in-frame clones alone and lacks a portion of them. The data show more than 550,000 clones, 75% to 90% seen once. This same sample was also taken into another study, of human thymus T cells. That paper states: Thymus specimens were resections from corrective heart surgery.

The sequence was obtained from a girl under three years old with a congenital heart defect. Sequencing used thymocytes. The chain links TRBV2 to TRBJ1-2, with 7 positions matching TRBD1. In DNA, the CDR3 is TGTGCCAGCCACGACAGGGCCCAAATAGTTAATAGGCCAAAATTCTATGGCTACACCTTC. This sequence encodes CASHDRAQIVNRPKFYGYTF. The full variable domain, its missing parts supplied by reference TRBV2 and TRBJ1-2, is EPEVTQTPSHQVTQMGQEVILRCVPISNHLYFYWYRQILGQKVEFLVSFYNNEISEKSEIFDDQFSVERPDGSNFTLKIRSTKLEDSAMYFCASHDRAQIVNRPKFYGYTFGSGTRLTVV.